Listed below are T cell receptor beta chains from one sample, sequenced in a study of cytomegalovirus exposure and HLA in healthy donors. Only in-frame clones appear in the TCRdb table, and some are missing; sequencing was by immunoSEQ multiplex PCR. In the table there are 150,000 to 200,000 clones, around four fifths of which are singletons. The sequenced material came from PBMCs. The receptors were gathered from a female donor in good health and CMV-seronegative. Each CDR3 is given with its conserved first and last residue. D genes are given only for firm matches. Size is stated for part of the rows, as once, few or many counts, or as a class when the clone is expanded.

NA	TRBV5-6	14	TRBD1	TRBJ1-6	CASSRRDSKSPLHF	TGTGCCAGCAGCCGACGGGACAGTAAATCACCCCTCCACTTT
NA	TRBV12-5	13	NA	TRBJ2-2	CASGLGETGELFF	TGTGCTAGTGGTTTGGGGGAGACCGGGGAGCTGTTTTTT
NA	TRBV2	11	NA	TRBJ2-7	CASRNYYEQYF	TGTGCCAGCAGAAATTACTACGAGCAGTACTTC
NA	TRBV9	12	NA	TRBJ2-7	CASSVGVYEQYF	TGTGCCAGCAGCGTAGGAGTGTACGAGCAGTACTTC
few	TRBV9	15	TRBD2	TRBJ2-1	CASSVVGTIHNEQFF	TGTGCCAGCAGCGTAGTCGGGACTATTCACAATGAGCAGTTCTTC
NA	TRBV28	15	TRBD1	TRBJ1-5	CASSPRQGGNQPQHF	TGTGCCAGCAGTCCCAGACAGGGGGGCAATCAGCCCCAGCATTTT
once	TRBV19	15	TRBD1	TRBJ2-1	CASSIGTGESNEQFF	TGTGCCAGTAGTATAGGGACAGGGGAATCGAATGAGCAGTTCTTC
NA	TRBV5-4	13	TRBD1	TRBJ2-3	CASSFGQADTQYF	TGTGCCAGCAGCTTCGGACAGGCAGATACGCAGTATTTT
NA	TRBV11-2	14	NA	TRBJ2-7	CASSATGTSYEQYF	TGTGCCAGCAGCGCGACAGGCACCTCCTACGAGCAGTACTTC
NA	TRBV7-2	17	TRBD2	TRBJ2-2	CASSPSTSGSDTGELFF	TGTGCCAGCAGCCCATCGACTAGCGGGAGCGACACCGGGGAGCTGTTTTTT
NA	TRBV25-1	13	TRBD2	TRBJ2-7	CASGLAGGSEQYF	TGTGCCAGCGGACTAGCGGGAGGTTCCGAGCAGTACTTC
NA	TRBV11-2	17	NA	TRBJ2-7	CASSLARGGMGSYEQYF	TGTGCCAGCAGCTTAGCCCGCGGAGGGATGGGCTCCTACGAGCAGTACTTC
NA	TRBV5-6	16	TRBD1	TRBJ2-5	CASSPGTGGMGETQYF	TGTGCCAGCAGCCCCGGGACAGGGGGCATGGGAGAGACCCAGTACTTC
NA	TRBV18	15	TRBD1	TRBJ1-5	CASSSLGQGDQPQHF	TGTGCCAGCTCATCGCTGGGACAGGGCGATCAGCCCCAGCATTTT
NA	TRBV4-3	15	TRBD1	TRBJ1-2	CASSQSDRAPYGYTF	TGCGCCAGCAGCCAGTCCGACAGGGCCCCCTATGGCTACACCTTC
NA	TRBV28	12	NA	TRBJ2-3	CASSYGTDTQYF	TGTGCCAGCAGTTACGGGACAGATACGCAGTATTTT
few	TRBV7-8	14	TRBD2	TRBJ2-7	CASRGTSEVYEQYF	TGTGCCAGCAGAGGGACTAGCGAGGTTTACGAGCAGTACTTC
NA	TRBV5-6	14	NA	TRBJ2-2	CASSSQRNTGELFF	TGTGCCAGCAGCTCTCAGCGGAACACCGGGGAGCTGTTTTTT